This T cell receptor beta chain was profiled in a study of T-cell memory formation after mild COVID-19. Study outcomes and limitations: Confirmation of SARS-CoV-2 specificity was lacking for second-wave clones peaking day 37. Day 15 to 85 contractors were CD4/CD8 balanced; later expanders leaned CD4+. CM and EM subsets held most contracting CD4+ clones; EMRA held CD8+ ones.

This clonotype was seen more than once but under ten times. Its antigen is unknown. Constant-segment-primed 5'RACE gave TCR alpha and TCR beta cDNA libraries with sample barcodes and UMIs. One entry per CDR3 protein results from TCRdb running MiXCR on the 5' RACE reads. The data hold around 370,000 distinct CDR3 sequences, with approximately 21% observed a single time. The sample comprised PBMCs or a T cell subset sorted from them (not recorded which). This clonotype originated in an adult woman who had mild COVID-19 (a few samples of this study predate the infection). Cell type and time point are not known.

This chain's CDR3 is CASRHAHSNEQFF. Here the CDR3 DNA reads TGTGCCAGCAGGCACGCCCACAGCAATGAGCAGTTCTTC. The rearrangement joins TRBV7-9 to TRBJ2-1; D not resolved. V was trimmed by 6 bases and J by 6 bases, leaving 12 bases between them. The CDR3 sequence is 13 residues long. Per germline, CDR1 SEHNR and CDR2 FQNEAQ (reference sequence).